The sequence of this TCR beta chain was determined in a study of high-grade serous ovarian cancer treatment subgroups. Tumor tissue was taken before any definitive surgery or chemotherapy was given. Note on this clone: Its antigen is unidentified.

This CDR3 region has 15 residues. Germline values: CDR1 SGHAT, CDR2 FQNNGV. The V end lost 5 bases, the J end lost 2 bases, and 13 bases lay between the germline ends. Here immunoSEQ multiplex PCR was the method, and the copy in TCRdb shows in-frame clones only, minus some. The sample contains about 2,100 clones, about 80% of which appear only once. Study-wide results and limits: These tumor repertoires lack spatial information from bulk sequencing.

The chain carries TRBV11-2 and TRBJ2-1, with D unclear. Sequencing was performed on tumor tissue. This sequence was found in a human donor with high-grade serous ovarian cancer. The CDR3 region has the DNA TGTGCCAGCAGCGCCCAGGCGCTTACCTACAATGAGCAGTTCTTC. This codes for CASSAQALTYNEQFF. Drawing the rest from reference TRBV11-2 and TRBJ2-1, the complete variable domain is EAGVAQSPRYKIIEKRQSVAFWCNPISGHATLYWYQQILGQGPKLLIQFQNNGVVDDSQLPKDRFSAERLKGVDSTLKIQPAKLEDSAVYLCASSAQALTYNEQFFGPGTRLTVL.